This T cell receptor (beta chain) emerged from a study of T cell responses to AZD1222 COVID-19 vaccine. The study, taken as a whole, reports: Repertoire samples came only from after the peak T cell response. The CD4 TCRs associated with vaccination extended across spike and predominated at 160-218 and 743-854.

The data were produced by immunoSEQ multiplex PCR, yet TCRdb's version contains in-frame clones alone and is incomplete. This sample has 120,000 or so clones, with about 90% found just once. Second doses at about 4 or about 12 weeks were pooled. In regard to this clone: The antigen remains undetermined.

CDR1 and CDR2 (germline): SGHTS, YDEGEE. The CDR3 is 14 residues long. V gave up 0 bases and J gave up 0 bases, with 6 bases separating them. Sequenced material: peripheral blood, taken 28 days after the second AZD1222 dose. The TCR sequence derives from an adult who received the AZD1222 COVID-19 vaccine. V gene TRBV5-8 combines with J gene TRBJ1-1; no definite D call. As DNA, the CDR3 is TGTGCCAGCAGCTTGGACAGTATGAACACTGAAGCTTTCTTT. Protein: CASSLDSMNTEAFF. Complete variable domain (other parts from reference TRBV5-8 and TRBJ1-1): EAGVTQSPTHLIKTRGQQATLRCSPISGHTSVYWYQQALGLGLQFLLWYDEGEERNRGNFPPRFSGRQFPNYSSELNVNALELEDSALYLCASSLDSMNTEAFFGQGTRLTVV.